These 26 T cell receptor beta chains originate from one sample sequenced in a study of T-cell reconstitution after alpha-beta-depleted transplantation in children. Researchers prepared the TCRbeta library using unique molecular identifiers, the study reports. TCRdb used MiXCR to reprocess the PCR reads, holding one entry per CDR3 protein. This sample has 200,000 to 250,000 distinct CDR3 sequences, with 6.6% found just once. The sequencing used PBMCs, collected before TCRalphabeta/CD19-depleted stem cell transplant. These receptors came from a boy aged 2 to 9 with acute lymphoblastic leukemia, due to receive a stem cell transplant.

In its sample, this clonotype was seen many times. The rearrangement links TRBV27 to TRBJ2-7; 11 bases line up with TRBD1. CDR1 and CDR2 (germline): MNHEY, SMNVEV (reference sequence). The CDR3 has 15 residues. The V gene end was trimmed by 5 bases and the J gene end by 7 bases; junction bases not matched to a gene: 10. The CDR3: CASSPGTGGSGEQYF. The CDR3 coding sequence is TGTGCCAGCAGTCCCGGGACAGGGGGGTCGGGGGAGCAGTACTTC.

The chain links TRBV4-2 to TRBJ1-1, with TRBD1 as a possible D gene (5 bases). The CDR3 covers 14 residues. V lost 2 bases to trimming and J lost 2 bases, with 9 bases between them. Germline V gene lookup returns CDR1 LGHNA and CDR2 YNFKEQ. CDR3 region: CASSQPTGNTEAFF. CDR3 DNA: TGTGCCAGCAGCCAACCCACAGGAAACACTGAAGCTTTCTTT.

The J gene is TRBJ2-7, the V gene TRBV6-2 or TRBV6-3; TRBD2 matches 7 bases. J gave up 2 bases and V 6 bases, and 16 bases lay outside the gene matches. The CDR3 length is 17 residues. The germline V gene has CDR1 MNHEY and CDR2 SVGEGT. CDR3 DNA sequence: TGTGCCAGCAGATCCGGGGTGGTTCTAGCGGAACCCTACGAGCAGTACTTC. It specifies CASRSGVVLAEPYEQYF.

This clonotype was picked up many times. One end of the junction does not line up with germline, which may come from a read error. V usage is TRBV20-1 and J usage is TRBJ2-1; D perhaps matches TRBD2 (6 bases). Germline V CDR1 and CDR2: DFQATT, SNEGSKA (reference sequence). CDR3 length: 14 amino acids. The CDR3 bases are TGCAGTGCCTTCCTCGGGAGAGCTTACAATGAGCATTTCTTC. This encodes CSAFLGRAYNEHFF.

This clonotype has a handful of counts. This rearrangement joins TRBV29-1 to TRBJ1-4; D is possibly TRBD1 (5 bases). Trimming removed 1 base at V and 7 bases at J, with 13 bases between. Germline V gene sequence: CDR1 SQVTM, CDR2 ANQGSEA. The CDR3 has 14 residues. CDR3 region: CSVEGAGNGEKLFF. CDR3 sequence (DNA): TGCAGCGTTGAAGGGGCAGGGAATGGTGAAAAACTGTTTTTT.

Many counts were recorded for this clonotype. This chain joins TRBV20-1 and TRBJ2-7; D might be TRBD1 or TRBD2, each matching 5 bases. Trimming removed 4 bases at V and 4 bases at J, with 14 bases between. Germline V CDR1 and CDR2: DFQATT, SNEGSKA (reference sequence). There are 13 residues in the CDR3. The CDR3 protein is CSAKDTGAYEQYF. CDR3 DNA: TGCAGTGCTAAGGACACCGGGGCGTACGAGCAGTACTTC.

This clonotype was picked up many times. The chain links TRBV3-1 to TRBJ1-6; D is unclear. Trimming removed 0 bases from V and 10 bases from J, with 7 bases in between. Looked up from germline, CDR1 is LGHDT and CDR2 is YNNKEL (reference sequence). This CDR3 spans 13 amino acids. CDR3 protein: CASSQEVYSPLHF. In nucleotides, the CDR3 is TGTGCCAGCAGCCAAGAGGTGTACTCACCCCTCCACTTT.

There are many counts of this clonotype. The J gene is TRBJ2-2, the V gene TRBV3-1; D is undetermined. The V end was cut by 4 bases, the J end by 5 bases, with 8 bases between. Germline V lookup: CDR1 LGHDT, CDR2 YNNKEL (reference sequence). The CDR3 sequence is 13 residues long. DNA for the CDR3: TGTGCCAGCAGCCCCTTCTTGACCGGGGAGCTGTTTTTT. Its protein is CASSPFLTGELFF.

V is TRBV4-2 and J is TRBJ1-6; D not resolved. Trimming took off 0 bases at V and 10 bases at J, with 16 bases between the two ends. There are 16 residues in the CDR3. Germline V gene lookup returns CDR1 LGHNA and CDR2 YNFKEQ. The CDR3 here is CASSQDGSGVGSPLHF. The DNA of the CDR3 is TGTGCCAGCAGCCAAGATGGCAGTGGGGTAGGGTCACCCCTCCACTTT.

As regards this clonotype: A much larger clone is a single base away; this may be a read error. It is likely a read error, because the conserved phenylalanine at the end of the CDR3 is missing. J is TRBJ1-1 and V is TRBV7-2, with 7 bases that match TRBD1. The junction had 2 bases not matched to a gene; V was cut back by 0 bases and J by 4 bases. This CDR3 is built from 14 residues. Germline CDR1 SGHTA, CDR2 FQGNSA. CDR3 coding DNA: TGTGCCAGCAGCTTAGCCGCAGGGGGCACTGAAGCTTTCTAT. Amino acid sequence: CASSLAAGGTEAFY.

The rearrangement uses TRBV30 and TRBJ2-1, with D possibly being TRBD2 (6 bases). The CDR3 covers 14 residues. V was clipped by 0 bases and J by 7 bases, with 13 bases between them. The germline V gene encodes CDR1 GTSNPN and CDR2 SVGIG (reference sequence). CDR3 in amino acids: CAWSVDGRANEQFF. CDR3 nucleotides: TGTGCCTGGAGTGTAGACGGGAGAGCTAATGAGCAGTTCTTC.

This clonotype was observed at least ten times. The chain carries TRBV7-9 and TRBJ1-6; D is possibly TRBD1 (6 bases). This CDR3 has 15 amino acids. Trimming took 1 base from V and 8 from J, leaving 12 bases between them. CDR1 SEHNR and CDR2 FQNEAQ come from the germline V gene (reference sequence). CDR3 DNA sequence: TGTGCCAGCAGCTTAGGGTTAGGACAGCATTCACCCCTCCACTTT. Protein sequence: CASSLGLGQHSPLHF.

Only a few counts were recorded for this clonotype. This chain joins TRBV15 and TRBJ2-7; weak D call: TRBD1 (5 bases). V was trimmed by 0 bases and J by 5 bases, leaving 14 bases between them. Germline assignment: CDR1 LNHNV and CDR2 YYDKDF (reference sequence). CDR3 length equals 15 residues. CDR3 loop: CATSREAGNLNEQYF. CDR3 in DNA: TGTGCCACCAGCAGAGAAGCAGGGAATTTGAACGAGCAGTACTTC.

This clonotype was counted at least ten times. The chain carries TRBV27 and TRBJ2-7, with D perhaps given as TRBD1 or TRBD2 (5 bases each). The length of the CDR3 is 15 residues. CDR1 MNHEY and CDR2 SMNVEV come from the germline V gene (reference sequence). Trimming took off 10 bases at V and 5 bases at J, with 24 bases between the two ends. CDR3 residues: CATSVSSMRGDEQYF. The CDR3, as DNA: TGTGCCACTTCGGTCTCATCCATGAGGGGTGACGAGCAGTACTTC.

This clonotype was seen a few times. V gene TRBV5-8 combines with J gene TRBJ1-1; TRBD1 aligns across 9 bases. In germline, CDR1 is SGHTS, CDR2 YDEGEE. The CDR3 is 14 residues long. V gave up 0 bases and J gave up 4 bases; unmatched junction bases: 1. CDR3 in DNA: TGTGCCAGCAGCTTGGAGGGACAGGGCACTGAAGCTTTCTTT. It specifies CASSLEGQGTEAFF.

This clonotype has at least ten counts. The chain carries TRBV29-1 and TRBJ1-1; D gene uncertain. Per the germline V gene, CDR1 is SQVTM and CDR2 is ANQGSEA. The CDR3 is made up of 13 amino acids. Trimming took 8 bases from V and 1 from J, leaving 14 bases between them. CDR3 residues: CSFRESTNTEAFF. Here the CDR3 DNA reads TGCAGCTTTCGAGAGTCCACGAACACTGAAGCTTTCTTT.

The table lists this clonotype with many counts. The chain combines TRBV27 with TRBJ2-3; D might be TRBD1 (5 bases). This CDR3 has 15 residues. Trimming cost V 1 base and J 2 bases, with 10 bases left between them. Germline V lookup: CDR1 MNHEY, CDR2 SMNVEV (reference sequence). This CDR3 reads CASSLLQAYTDTQYF. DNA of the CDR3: TGTGCCAGCAGTTTATTACAGGCCTACACAGATACGCAGTATTTT.

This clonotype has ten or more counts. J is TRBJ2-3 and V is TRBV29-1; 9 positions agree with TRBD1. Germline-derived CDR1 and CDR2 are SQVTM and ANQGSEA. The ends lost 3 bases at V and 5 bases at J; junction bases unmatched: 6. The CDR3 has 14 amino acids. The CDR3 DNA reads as TGCAGCGTTGACGGGACAGGGTTTTTAGATACGCAGTATTTT. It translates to CSVDGTGFLDTQYF.

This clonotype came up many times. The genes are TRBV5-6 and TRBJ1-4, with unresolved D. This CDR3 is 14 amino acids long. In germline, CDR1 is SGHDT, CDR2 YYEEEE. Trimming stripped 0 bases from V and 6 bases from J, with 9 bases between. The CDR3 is CASSLASRDEKLFF. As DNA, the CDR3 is TGTGCCAGCAGCTTGGCCTCAAGGGATGAAAAACTGTTTTTT.

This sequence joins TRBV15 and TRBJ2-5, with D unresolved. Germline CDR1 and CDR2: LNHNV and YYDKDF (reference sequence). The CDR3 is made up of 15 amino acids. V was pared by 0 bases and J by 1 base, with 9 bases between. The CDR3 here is CATSRDGRSQETQYF. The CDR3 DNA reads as TGTGCCACCAGCAGAGATGGGCGATCCCAAGAGACCCAGTACTTC.

The CDR3 DNA follows: TGCGCCAGCAGCCAAGATTCCGCTACCGGGGAGCTGTTTTTT. Protein sequence: CASSQDSATGELFF. The rearrangement links TRBV4-3 to TRBJ2-2; no clear D. V gave up 0 bases and J gave up 5 bases, with 7 bases separating them. This CDR3 has 14 amino acids. Looked up from germline, CDR1 is LGHNA and CDR2 is YSLEER.

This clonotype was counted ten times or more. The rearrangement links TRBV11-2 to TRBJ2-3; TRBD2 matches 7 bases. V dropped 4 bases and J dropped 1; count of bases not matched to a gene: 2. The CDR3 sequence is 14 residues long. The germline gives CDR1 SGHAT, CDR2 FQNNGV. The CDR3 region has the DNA TGTGCCAGCAGCTCTCGGGGGGGCACAGATACGCAGTATTTT. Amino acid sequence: CASSSRGGTDTQYF.

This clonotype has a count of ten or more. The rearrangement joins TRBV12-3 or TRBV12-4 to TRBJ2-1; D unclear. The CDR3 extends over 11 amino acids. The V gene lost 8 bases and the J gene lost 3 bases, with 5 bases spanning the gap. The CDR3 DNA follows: TGTGCCAGCGGAAGCTACAATGAGCAGTTCTTC. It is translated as CASGSYNEQFF.

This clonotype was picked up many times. The CDR3 is CSARLTRTDTQYF. The DNA for the CDR3 is TGCAGTGCTAGGCTCACCCGCACAGATACGCAGTATTTT. The chain recombines TRBV20-1 with TRBJ2-3; D is unresolved. The ends were cut back, 3 bases at V and 1 base at J, with 8 bases in the middle. CDR3 length equals 13 residues. CDR1 is DFQATT, CDR2 SNEGSKA, per germline (reference sequence).

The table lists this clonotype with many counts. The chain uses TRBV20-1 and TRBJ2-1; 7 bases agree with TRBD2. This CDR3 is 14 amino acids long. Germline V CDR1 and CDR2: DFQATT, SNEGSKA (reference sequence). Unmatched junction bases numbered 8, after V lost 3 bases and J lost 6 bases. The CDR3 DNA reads TGCAGTGCTAGGCCCCTGACTAGCAGCAATGAGCAGTTCTTC. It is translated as CSARPLTSSNEQFF.

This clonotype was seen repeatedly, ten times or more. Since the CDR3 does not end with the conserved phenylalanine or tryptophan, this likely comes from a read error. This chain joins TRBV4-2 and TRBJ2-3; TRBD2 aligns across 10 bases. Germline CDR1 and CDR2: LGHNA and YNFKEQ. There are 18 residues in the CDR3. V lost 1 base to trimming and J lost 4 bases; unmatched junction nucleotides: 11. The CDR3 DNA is TGTGCCAGCAGCCAAGCTAGCGGGGGAAGCGCATCCCCAGATACGCAGTATGTT. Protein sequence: CASSQASGGSASPDTQYV.